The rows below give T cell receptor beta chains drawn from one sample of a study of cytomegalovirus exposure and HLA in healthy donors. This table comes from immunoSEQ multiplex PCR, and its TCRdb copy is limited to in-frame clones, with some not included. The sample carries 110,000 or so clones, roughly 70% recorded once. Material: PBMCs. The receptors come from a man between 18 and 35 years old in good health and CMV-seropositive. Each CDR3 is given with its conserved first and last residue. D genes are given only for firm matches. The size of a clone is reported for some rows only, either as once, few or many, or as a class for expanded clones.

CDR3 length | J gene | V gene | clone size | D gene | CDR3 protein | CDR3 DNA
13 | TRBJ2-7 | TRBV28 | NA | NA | CASSFSGTYEQYF | TGTGCCAGCAGTTTCTCGGGAACCTACGAGCAGTACTTC
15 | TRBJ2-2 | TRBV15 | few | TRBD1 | CATSIGQEVTGELFF | TGTGCCACCAGCATCGGACAGGAGGTCACCGGGGAGCTGTTTTTT
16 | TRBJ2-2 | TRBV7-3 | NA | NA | CASSLGSGSNTGELFF | TGTGCCAGCAGCTTAGGGAGCGGATCGAACACCGGGGAGCTGTTTTTT
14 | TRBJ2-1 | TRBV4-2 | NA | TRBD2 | CASRPSGKDNEQFF | TGTGCCAGCAGACCTAGCGGCAAAGACAATGAGCAGTTCTTC
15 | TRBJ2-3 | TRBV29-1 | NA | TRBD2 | CSVGTSGGDLWAQYF | TGCAGCGTCGGGACTAGCGGGGGGGACTTATGGGCGCAGTATTTT
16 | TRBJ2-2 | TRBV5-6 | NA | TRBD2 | CASSLLASGNTGELFF | TGTGCCAGCAGCTTGTTGGCTAGCGGAAACACCGGGGAGCTGTTTTTT
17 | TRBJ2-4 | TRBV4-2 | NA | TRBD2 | CASSQGTSGAHKNIQYF | TGTGCCAGCAGCCAAGGTACTAGCGGGGCCCACAAAAACATTCAGTACTTC
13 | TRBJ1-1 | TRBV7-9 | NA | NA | CASSFAGVTEAFF | TGTGCCAGCAGCTTCGCAGGGGTCACTGAAGCTTTCTTT
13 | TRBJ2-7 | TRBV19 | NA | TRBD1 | CASSPGQAYEQYF | TGTGCCAGTAGCCCGGGACAGGCCTACGAGCAGTACTTC
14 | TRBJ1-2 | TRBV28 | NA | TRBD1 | CASSSGQGLYGYTF | TGTGCCAGCAGTTCGGGACAGGGCCTCTATGGCTACACCTTC
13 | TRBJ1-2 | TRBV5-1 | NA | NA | CASSFEQPYGYTF | TGCGCCAGCAGCTTCGAACAGCCCTATGGCTACACCTTC
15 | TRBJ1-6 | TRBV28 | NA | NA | CASSGPGASFWSLHF | TGTGCCAGCAGTGGACCGGGAGCCTCTTTTTGGTCCCTCCACTTT
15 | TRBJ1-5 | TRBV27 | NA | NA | CASSPRVSSVQPQHF | TGTGCCAGCAGTCCCCGGGTCTCTTCGGTGCAGCCCCAGCATTTT
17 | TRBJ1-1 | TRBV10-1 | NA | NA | CASSGGVPGSHQHEAFF | TGCGCCAGCAGTGGGGGGGTCCCGGGCTCTCACCAACATGAAGCTTTCTTT
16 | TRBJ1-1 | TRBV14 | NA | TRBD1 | CASSPQGAGMRTEAFF | TGTGCCAGCAGCCCCCAGGGGGCAGGGATGAGAACTGAAGCTTTCTTT
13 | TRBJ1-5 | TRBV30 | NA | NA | CAWSPDSGQPQHF | TGTGCCTGGAGTCCTGATTCAGGTCAGCCCCAGCATTTT
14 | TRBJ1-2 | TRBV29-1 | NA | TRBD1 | CSGWTGAPVYGYTF | TGCAGCGGGTGGACAGGGGCACCCGTCTATGGCTACACCTTC
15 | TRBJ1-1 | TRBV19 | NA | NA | CASTPAGKANTEAFF | TGTGCCAGTACCCCGGCAGGGAAAGCGAACACTGAAGCTTTCTTT
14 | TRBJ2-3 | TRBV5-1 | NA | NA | CASSLTDPTYTQYF | TGCGCCAGCAGCTTGACAGATCCCACATATACGCAGTATTTT
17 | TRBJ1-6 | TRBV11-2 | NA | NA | CASSRRGGWAYNSPLHF | TGTGCCAGCAGCCGACGCGGGGGTTGGGCCTATAATTCACCCCTCCACTTT
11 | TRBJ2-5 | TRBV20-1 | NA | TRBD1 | CSSQGAETQYF | TGCAGTTCACAGGGGGCGGAGACCCAGTACTTC
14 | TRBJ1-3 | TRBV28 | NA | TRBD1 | CASSPGGSGNTIYF | TGTGCCAGCAGTCCAGGGGGATCTGGAAACACCATATATTTT